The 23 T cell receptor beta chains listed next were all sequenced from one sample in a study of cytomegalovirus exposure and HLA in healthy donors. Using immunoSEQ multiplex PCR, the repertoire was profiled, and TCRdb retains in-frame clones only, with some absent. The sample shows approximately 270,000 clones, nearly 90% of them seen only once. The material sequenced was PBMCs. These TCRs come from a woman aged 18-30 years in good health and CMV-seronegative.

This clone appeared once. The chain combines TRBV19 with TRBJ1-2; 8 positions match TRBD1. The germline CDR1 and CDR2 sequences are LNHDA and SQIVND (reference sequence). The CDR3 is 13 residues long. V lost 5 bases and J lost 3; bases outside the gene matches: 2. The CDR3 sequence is CASSSTGDYGYTF. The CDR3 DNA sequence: TGTGCCAGTAGTTCGACAGGGGACTATGGCTACACCTTC.

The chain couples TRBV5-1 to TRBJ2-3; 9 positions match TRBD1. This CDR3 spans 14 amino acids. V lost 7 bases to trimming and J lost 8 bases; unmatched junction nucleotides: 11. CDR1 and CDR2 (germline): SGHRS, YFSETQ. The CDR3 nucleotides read TGCGCCAGCGGGGACAGGGCGGAACAGGGTACGCAGTATTTT. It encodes CASGDRAEQGTQYF.

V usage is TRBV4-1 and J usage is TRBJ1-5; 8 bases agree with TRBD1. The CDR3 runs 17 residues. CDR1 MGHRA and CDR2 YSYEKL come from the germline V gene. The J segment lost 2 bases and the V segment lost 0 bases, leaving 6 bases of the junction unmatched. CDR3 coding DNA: TGCGCCAGCAGCCAAGAGGGACAGGCCCCGGGCAATCAGCCCCAGCATTTT. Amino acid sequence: CASSQEGQAPGNQPQHF.

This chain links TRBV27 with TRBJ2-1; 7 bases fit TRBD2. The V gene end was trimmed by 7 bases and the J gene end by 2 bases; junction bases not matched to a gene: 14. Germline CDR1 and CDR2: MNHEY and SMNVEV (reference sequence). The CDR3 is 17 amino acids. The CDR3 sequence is CASTPPFTGGPYNEQFF. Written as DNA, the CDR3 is TGTGCCAGCACTCCACCCTTTACGGGGGGACCCTACAATGAGCAGTTCTTC.

The CDR3 DNA is TGTGCCAGCAGTTTGAGGCGCCCTGGGGCCAACGTCCTGACTTTC. Protein sequence: CASSLRRPGANVLTF. The V and J genes are TRBV6-5 and TRBJ2-6; D unresolved. The germline V gene encodes CDR1 MNHEY and CDR2 SVGAGI. The CDR3 loop spans 15 amino acids. V lost 4 bases to trimming and J lost 2 bases, with 9 bases between them.

The CDR3 is CASRGGGAESYEQYV. CDR3 DNA: TGTGCCAGCAGAGGCGGGGGAGCGGAATCCTACGAGCAGTACGTC. This chain uses TRBV28 with TRBJ2-7, with 7 nucleotides matching TRBD2. V lost 6 bases, J lost 1 base, and 9 bases stayed unmatched. Germline CDR1 is MDHEN and CDR2 is SYDVKM. This CDR3 contains 15 residues.

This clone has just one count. The CDR3 is CASSQSTSIYEQYV. As DNA, the CDR3 is TGCGCCAGCAGCCAATCGACTAGCATCTACGAGCAGTACGTC. The chain has TRBV4-1 and TRBJ2-7; the match to TRBD2 covers 7 bases. The CDR3 sequence is 14 residues long. Per the germline V gene, CDR1 is MGHRA and CDR2 is YSYEKL. V shed 2 bases and J 3 bases; nucleotides not matched to a gene: 4.

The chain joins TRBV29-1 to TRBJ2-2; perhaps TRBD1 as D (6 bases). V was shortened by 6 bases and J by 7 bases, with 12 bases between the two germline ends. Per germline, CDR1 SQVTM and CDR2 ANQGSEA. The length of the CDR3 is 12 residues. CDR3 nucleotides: TGCAGCGTGATAACAGGGTTCGGGGAGCTGTTTTTT. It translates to CSVITGFGELFF.

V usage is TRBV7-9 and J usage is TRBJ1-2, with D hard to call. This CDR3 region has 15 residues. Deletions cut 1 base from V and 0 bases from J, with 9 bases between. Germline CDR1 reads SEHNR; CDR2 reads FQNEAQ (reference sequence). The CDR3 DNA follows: TGTGCCAGCAGCTTAGACGGGTTAACTAACTATGGCTACACCTTC. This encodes CASSLDGLTNYGYTF.

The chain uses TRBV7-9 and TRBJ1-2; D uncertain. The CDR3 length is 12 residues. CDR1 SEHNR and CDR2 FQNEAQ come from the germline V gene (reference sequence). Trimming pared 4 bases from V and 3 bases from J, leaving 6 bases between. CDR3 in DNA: TGTGCCAGCAGCTACCGGGACTATGGCTACACCTTC. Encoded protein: CASSYRDYGYTF.

CDR3 in DNA: TGCAGCGTTGAAGCGTTAGGGGGGTTTGGGACAGGGGTGGAGACCCAGTACTTC. This encodes CSVEALGGFGTGVETQYF. The chain couples TRBV29-1 to TRBJ2-5; 10 bases align to TRBD1. This CDR3 region has 18 residues. Germline CDR1 is SQVTM and CDR2 is ANQGSEA. The junction had 16 bases not matched to a gene; V was cut back by 1 base and J by 5 bases.

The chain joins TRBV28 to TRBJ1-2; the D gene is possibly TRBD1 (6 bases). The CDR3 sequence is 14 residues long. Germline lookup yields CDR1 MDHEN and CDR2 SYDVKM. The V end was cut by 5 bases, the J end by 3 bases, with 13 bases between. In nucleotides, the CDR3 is TGTGCCAGCAGTACCGGGACACACTACTATGGCTACACCTTC. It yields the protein CASSTGTHYYGYTF.

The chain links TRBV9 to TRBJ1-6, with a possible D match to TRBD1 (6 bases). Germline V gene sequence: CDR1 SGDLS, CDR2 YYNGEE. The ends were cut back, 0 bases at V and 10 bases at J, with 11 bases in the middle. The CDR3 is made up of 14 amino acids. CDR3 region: CASSVAQGGSPLHF. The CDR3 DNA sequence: TGTGCCAGCAGCGTAGCACAGGGAGGGTCACCCCTCCACTTT.

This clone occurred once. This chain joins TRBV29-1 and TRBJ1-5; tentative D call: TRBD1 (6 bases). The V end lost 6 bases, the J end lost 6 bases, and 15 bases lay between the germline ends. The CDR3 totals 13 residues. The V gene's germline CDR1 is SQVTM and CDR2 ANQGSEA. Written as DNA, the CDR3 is TGCAGCGTCGCGGCCAGGGGTGGTCAGCCCCAGCATTTT. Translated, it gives CSVAARGGQPQHF.

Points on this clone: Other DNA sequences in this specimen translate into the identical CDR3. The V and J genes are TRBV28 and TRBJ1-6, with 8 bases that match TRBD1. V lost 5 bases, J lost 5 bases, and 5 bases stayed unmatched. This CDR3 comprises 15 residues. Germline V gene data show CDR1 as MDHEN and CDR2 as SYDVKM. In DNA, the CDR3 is TGTGCCAGCAGTAGCGGACAGGGTGATAATTCACCCCTCCACTTT. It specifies CASSSGQGDNSPLHF. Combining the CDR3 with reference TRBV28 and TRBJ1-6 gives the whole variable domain DVKVTQSSRYLVKRTGEKVFLECVQDMDHENMFWYRQDPGLGLRLIYFSYDVKMKEKGDIPEGYSVSREKKERFSLILESASTNQTSMYLCASSSGQGDNSPLHFGNGTRLTVT.

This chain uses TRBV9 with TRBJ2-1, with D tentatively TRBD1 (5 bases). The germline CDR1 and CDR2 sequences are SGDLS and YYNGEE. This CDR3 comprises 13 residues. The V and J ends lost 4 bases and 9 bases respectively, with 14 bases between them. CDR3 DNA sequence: TGTGCCAGCAGCAGGGGCAGTTTCGGTGAGCAGTTCTTC. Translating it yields CASSRGSFGEQFF.

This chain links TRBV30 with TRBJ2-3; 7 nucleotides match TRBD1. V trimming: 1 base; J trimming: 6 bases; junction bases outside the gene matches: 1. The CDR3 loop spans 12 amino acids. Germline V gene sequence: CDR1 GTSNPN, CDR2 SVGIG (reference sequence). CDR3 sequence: CAWSATGDTQYF. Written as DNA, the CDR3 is TGTGCCTGGAGTGCGACAGGGGATACGCAGTATTTT.

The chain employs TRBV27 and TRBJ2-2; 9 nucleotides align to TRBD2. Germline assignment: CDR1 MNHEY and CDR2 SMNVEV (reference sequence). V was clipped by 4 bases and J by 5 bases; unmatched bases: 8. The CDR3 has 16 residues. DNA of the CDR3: TGTGCCAGCAGTTGGGAGGCGGGGGGGCCTACCGGGGAGCTGTTTTTT. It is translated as CASSWEAGGPTGELFF.

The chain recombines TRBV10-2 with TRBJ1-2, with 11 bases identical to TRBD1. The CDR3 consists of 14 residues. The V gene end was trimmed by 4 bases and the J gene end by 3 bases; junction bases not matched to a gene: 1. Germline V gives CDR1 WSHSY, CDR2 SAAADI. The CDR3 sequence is CASSGTGGDYGYTF. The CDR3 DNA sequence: TGCGCCAGCAGTGGGACAGGGGGCGACTATGGCTACACCTTC.

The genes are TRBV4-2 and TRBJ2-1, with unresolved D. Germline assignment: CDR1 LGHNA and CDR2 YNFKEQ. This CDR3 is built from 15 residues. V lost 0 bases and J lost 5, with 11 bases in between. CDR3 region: CASSQDVRRNNEQFF. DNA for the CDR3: TGTGCCAGCAGCCAAGACGTAAGGCGGAACAATGAGCAGTTCTTC.

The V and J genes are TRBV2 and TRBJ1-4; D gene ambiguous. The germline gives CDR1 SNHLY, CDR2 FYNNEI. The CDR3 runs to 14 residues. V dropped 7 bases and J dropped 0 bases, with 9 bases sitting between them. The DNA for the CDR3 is TGTGCCAGCACCCAGCGGACAACTAATGAAAAACTGTTTTTT. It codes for CASTQRTTNEKLFF. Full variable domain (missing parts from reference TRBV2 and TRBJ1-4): EPEVTQTPSHQVTQMGQEVILRCVPISNHLYFYWYRQILGQKVEFLVSFYNNEISEKSEIFDDQFSVERPDGSNFTLKIRSTKLEDSAMYFCASTQRTTNEKLFFGSGTQLSVL.

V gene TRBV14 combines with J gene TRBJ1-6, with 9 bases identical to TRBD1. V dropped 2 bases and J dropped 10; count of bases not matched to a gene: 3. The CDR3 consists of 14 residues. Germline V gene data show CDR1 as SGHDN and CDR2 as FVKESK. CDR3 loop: CASSQRDRVSPLHF. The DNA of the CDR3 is TGTGCCAGCAGCCAACGGGACAGGGTCTCACCCCTCCACTTT.

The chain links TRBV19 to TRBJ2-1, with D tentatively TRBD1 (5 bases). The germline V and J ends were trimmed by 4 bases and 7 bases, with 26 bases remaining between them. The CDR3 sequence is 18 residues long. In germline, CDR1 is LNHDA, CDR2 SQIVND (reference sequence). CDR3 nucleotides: TGTGCCAGTAGTAAGGGTCCGTGGGGCAGGCGCGGTGGAAATGAGCAGTTCTTC. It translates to CASSKGPWGRRGGNEQFF.